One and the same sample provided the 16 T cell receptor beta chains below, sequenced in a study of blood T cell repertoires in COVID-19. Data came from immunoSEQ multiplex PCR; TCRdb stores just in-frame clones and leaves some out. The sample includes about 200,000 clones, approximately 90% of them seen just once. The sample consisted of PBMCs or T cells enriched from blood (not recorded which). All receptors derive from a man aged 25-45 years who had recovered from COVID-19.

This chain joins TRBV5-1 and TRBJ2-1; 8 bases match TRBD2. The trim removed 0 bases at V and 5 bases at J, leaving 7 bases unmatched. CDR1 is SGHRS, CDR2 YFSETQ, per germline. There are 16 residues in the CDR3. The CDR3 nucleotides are TGCGCCAGCAGCTTGGGGACTAGCCCGCCCAACAATGAGCAGTTCTTC. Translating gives CASSLGTSPPNNEQFF.

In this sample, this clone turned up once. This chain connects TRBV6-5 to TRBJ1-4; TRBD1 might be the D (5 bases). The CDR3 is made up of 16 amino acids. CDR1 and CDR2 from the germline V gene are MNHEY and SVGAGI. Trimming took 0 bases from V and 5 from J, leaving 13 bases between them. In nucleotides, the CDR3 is TGTGCCAGCAGTTACTCGATAGGGGCCAGGAATGAAAAACTGTTTTTT. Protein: CASSYSIGARNEKLFF.

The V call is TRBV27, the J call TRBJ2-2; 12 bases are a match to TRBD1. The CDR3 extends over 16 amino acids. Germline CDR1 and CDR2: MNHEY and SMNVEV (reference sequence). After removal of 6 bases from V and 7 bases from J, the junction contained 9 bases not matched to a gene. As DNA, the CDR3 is TGTGCCAGCAGGAACCCGGGACAGGGGGCGGACGGGGAGCTGTTTTTT. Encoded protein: CASRNPGQGADGELFF.

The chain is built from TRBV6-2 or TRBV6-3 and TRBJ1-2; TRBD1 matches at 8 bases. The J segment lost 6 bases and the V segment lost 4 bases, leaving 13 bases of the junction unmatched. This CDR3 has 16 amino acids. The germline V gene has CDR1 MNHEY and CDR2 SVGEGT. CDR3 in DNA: TGTGCCAGCAGTTTAACCGGACAGGGAACCCCCCATGGCTACACCTTC. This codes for CASSLTGQGTPHGYTF.

The CDR3 DNA follows: TGTGCCAGTATTGGGACAGGGGACACTGAAGCTTTCTTT. Amino acid sequence: CASIGTGDTEAFF. The gene calls are TRBV19 and TRBJ1-1, with TRBD1 identical over 10 bases. Germline V gene data show CDR1 as LNHDA and CDR2 as SQIVND (reference sequence). This CDR3 has 13 amino acids. The V gene end was trimmed by 7 bases and the J gene end by 3 bases; junction bases not matched to a gene: 2. The complete variable domain, with remaining parts taken from reference TRBV19 and TRBJ1-1, reads DGGITQSPKYLFRKEGQNVTLSCEQNLNHDAMYWYRQDPGQGLRLIYYSQIVNDFQKGDIAEGYSVSREKKESFPLTVTSAQKNPTAFYLCASIGTGDTEAFFGQGTRLTVV.

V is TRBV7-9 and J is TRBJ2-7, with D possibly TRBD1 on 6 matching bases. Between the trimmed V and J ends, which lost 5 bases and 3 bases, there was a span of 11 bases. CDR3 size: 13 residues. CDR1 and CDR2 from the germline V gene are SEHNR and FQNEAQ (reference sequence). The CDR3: CASSRGQIYEQYF. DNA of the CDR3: TGTGCCAGCAGCCGAGGACAGATCTACGAGCAGTACTTC.

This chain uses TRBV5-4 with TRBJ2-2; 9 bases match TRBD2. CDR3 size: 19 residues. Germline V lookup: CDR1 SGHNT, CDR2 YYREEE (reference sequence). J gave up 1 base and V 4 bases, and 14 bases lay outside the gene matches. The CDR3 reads CASSPQSSGVIRNTGELFF. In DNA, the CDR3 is TGTGCCAGCAGCCCCCAGTCTAGCGGGGTTATAAGGAACACCGGGGAGCTGTTTTTT.

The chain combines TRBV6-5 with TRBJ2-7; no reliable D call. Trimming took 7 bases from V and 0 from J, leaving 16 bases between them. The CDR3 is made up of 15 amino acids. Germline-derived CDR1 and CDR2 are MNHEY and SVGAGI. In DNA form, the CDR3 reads TGTGCCAGCAAAAAGTACCCCGCGCCCTCCTACGAGCAGTACTTC. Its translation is CASKKYPAPSYEQYF.

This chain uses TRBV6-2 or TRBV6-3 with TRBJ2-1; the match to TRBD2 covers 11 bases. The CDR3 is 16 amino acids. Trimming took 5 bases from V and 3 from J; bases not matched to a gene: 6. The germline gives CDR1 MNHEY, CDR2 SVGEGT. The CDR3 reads CASSDRLAGRYNEQFF. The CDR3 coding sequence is TGTGCCAGCAGTGACAGACTAGCGGGACGCTACAATGAGCAGTTCTTC.

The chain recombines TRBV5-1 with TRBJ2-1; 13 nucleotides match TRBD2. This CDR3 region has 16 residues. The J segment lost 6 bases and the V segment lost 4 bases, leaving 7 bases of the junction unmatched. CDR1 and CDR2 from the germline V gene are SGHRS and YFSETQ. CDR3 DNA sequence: TGCGCCAGCAGCCTACGGACTAGCGGGAGTGTCAATGAGCAGTTCTTC. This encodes CASSLRTSGSVNEQFF. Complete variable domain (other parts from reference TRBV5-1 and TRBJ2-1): KAGVTQTPRYLIKTRGQQVTLSCSPISGHRSVSWYQQTPGQGLQFLFEYFSETQRNKGNFPGRFSGRQFSNSRSEMNVSTLELGDSALYLCASSLRTSGSVNEQFFGPGTRLTVL.

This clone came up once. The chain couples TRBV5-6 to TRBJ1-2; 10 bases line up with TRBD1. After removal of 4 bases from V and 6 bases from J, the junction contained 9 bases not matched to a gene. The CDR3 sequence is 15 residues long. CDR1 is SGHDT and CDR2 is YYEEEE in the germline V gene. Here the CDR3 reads CASSIGTGVHHGYTF. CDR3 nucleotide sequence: TGTGCCAGCAGCATAGGGACAGGGGTCCATCATGGCTACACCTTC.

DNA of the CDR3: TGTGCCAGCAGCTTGGGAAGGGGGCAGTTCTTC. Protein: CASSLGRGQFF. The V gene is TRBV5-8, the J gene TRBJ2-1; tentative D call: TRBD1 (5 bases). In germline, CDR1 is SGHTS, CDR2 YDEGEE. This CDR3 has 11 amino acids. Trimming removed 0 bases from V and 12 bases from J, with 7 bases in between.

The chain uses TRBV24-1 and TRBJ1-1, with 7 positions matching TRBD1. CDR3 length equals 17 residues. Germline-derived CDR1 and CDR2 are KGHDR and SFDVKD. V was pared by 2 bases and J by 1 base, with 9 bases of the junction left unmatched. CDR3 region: CATSDSRDRNSNTEAFF. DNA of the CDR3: TGTGCCACCAGTGATTCCCGGGACAGAAATTCGAACACTGAAGCTTTCTTT.

The CDR3: CASSLAIATSGANVLTF. CDR3 coding DNA: TGCGCCAGCAGCTTGGCCATAGCGACCTCTGGGGCCAACGTCCTGACTTTC. The chain uses TRBV5-1 and TRBJ2-6, with D maybe TRBD2 (5 bases). The germline V gene encodes CDR1 SGHRS and CDR2 YFSETQ. Trimming stripped 0 bases from V and 0 bases from J, with 10 bases between. The CDR3 is 17 amino acids.

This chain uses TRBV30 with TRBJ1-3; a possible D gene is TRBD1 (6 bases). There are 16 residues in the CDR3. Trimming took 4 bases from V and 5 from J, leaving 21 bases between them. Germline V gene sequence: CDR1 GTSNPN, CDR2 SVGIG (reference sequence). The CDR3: CAWTPWMGAPRNTIYF. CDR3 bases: TGTGCCTGGACCCCTTGGATGGGGGCCCCCCGAAACACCATATATTTT.

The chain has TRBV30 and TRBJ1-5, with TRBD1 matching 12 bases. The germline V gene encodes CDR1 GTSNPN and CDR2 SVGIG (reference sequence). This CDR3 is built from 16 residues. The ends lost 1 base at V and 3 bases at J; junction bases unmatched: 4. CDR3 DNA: TGTGCCTGGAGTGCCGGGACAGGGGGCCCCAATCAGCCCCAGCATTTT. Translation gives CAWSAGTGGPNQPQHF.